These T cell receptor beta chains were read from a single sample in a study of CD8 T cells in Susac syndrome. TCRdb re-analysed the immunoSEQ multiplex PCR reads in MiXCR, keeping a single row per CDR3 protein. The sample holds around 230,000 distinct CDR3 sequences, 95% to 97% seen once. Sequenced input: CD4+ T cells from PBMCs. The source is a human donor with Susac syndrome. CDR3s include the opening cysteine and the closing phenylalanine or tryptophan. D genes are given only for firm matches. Not every row has a clone size; where given, it reads once, few, many or a size class.

NA	TRBJ2-2	NA	TRBV4-1	CASSQEATTGELFF	TGCGCCAGCAGCCAAGAAGCTACCACCGGGGAGCTGTTTTTT
NA	TRBJ1-1	NA	TRBV29-1	CSVDGPTNTEAFF	TGCAGCGTTGATGGTCCGACGAACACTGAAGCTTTCTTT
NA	TRBJ1-2	NA	TRBV12-3/TRBV12-4	CASRGRDTGGYTF	TGTGCCAGCCGTGGCAGGGATACGGGTGGCTACACCTTC
NA	TRBJ1-2	NA	TRBV12-3/TRBV12-4	CASSFWMGEGYTF	TGTGCCAGCAGTTTCTGGATGGGGGAAGGCTACACCTTC
TRBD1	TRBJ1-2	NA	TRBV3-1	CASSQGGQGLYGYTF	TGTGCCAGCAGCCAAGGAGGACAGGGCCTCTATGGCTACACCTTC
NA	TRBJ1-2	NA	TRBV24-1	CATSDQRYGYTF	TGTGCCACCAGTGATCAGCGCTATGGCTACACCTTC
TRBD2	TRBJ2-1	NA	TRBV3-1	CASSQGLAAVGEQFF	TGTGCCAGCAGCCAGGGACTAGCGGCAGTCGGTGAGCAGTTCTTC
TRBD2	TRBJ2-1	NA	TRBV23-1	CASSETGTSGTHEQFF	TGCGCCAGCAGTGAAACCGGGACTAGCGGGACTCATGAGCAGTTCTTC
NA	TRBJ1-1	NA	TRBV2	CASSEQGYEAFF	TGTGCCAGCAGTGAACAGGGGTATGAAGCTTTCTTT
NA	TRBJ2-7	NA	TRBV27	CASSLVLPHHYVEQYF	TGTGCCAGCAGTTTAGTTCTCCCGCACCACTACGTGGAGCAGTACTTC
TRBD1	TRBJ2-1	NA	TRBV11-2	CASSSGTGELSGNEQFF	TGTGCCAGCAGCTCGGGGACAGGGGAGCTGTCGGGCAATGAGCAGTTCTTC
NA	TRBJ2-4	NA	TRBV20-1	CSARGAEGAKNIQYF	TGCAGTGCTAGAGGAGCGGAGGGGGCCAAAAACATTCAGTACTTC
TRBD2	TRBJ2-7	NA	TRBV15	CATRSDREAYEQYF	TGTGCCACCAGATCGGACCGGGAGGCCTACGAGCAGTACTTC
TRBD1	TRBJ2-5	once	TRBV28	CASTRQGAETQYF	TGTGCCAGCACCCGACAGGGGGCTGAGACCCAGTACTTC
NA	TRBJ2-5	NA	TRBV19	CASSMGDSGFETQYF	TGTGCCAGTAGTATGGGGGATTCCGGATTCGAGACCCAGTACTTC
NA	TRBJ2-4	NA	TRBV19	CASSNPGTLNIQYF	TGTGCCAGTAGTAACCCCGGGACATTAAACATTCAGTACTTC
NA	TRBJ2-7	NA	TRBV20-1	CSARLRGEQYF	TGCAGTGCTCGACTGAGGGGAGAGCAGTACTTC
NA	TRBJ1-4	NA	TRBV5-4	CASSFGSDSSMEKLFF	TGTGCCAGCAGCTTTGGTTCGGACAGTTCGATGGAAAAACTGTTTTTT
NA	TRBJ1-2	NA	TRBV29-1	CSVNPGHRNYGYTF	TGCAGCGTAAATCCAGGTCACAGAAACTATGGCTACACCTTC
NA	TRBJ2-5	few	TRBV12-3/TRBV12-4	CASSPDRAQETQYF	TGTGCCAGCTCCCCAGATAGGGCGCAAGAGACCCAGTACTTC
NA	TRBJ2-3	NA	TRBV29-1	CSAKGSSTDTQYF	TGCAGCGCGAAGGGGTCTAGCACAGATACGCAGTATTTT
NA	TRBJ2-2	NA	TRBV4-1	CASSRPRGELFF	TGCGCCAGCAGCCGCCCTAGGGGGGAGCTGTTTTTT
NA	TRBJ2-7	NA	TRBV10-3	CAISEAPVQEQYF	TGTGCCATCAGTGAGGCCCCAGTACAGGAGCAGTACTTC
NA	TRBJ2-6	NA	TRBV20-1	CSAVAQGPGANVLTF	TGCAGTGCTGTAGCCCAGGGCCCTGGGGCCAACGTCCTGACTTTC
NA	TRBJ1-5	NA	TRBV19	CASSIGDRLCHF	TGTGCCAGTAGTATTGGAGACAGGCTTTGTCATTTT
NA	TRBJ2-1	NA	TRBV20-1	CSATRRPLTPEQFF	TGCAGTGCTACCCGACGGCCACTCACTCCTGAGCAGTTCTTC
NA	TRBJ1-5	NA	TRBV6-2/TRBV6-3	CASRPVDTHSQHF	TGTGCCAGCAGACCCGTCGACACCCATTCCCAGCATTTT
NA	TRBJ1-1	NA	TRBV29-1	CSVGPDSPSTEAFF	TGCAGCGTTGGCCCTGACAGCCCGAGCACTGAAGCTTTCTTT
NA	TRBJ1-1	NA	TRBV11-2	CASTQATYTEASF	TGTGCCAGCACCCAAGCCACCTACACTGAAGCTTCCTTT
NA	TRBJ1-2	NA	TRBV3-1	CASSQGHRRNYGYTF	TGTGCCAGCAGCCAAGGACACAGGCGTAACTATGGCTACACCTTC
TRBD2	TRBJ2-3	NA	TRBV5-1	CASSLIAGVITDTQYF	TGCGCCAGCAGCCTCATAGCGGGAGTTATCACAGATACGCAGTATTTT
NA	TRBJ2-6	NA	TRBV6-5	CASSYSGGGANVLTF	TGTGCCAGCAGTTACTCGGGCGGTGGGGCCAACGTCCTGACTTTC
NA	TRBJ1-5	NA	TRBV20-1	CSARNQENQPQHF	TGCAGTGCTCGCAATCAGGAGAATCAGCCCCAGCATTTT